The entry that follows covers one TCR beta chain sequence. Seattle-derived patients entered the study during active infection and were followed longitudinally. The data stem from a study of blood T cell repertoires in COVID-19. Study-wide background: The cDNA or gDNA used as material had been derived from T cells, B-cell-depleted T cells, or PBMCs.

How the authors handled the data: Scientists estimated how many nucleated cells there were by amplifying reference gene primers. Generated by immunoSEQ multiplex PCR, the TCRdb table keeps only in-frame clones and is missing some. For V, J and clone size, that table is used; D and trimming come from the DNA. The sample contains 100,000 to 150,000 clones, roughly 72% of which appear only once. V shed 6 bases and J 0 bases; nucleotides not matched to a gene: 5. Germline V gene sequence: CDR1 MDHEN, CDR2 SYDVKM. This CDR3 has 15 residues. The J gene is TRBJ2-5, the V gene TRBV28, with 9 positions matching TRBD2. What was sequenced was peripheral blood. The clonotype comes from an older man with COVID-19, enrolled during active disease. The DNA for the CDR3 is TGTGCCAGCAGCCGACTAGCGGAATACCAAGAGACCCAGTACTTC. Translated: CASSRLAEYQETQYF.